The rows below give T cell receptor beta chains drawn from one sample of a study of Ad26.COV2.S vaccination and SARS-CoV-2 variants. Some clones are missing from TCRdb's copy, which holds only in-frame ones; the method was immunoSEQ multiplex PCR. The sample consists of over 400,000 clones, 75% to 90% of them appearing once. Sequenced here: peripheral blood, sampled in a trial of Ad26.COV2.S vaccine versus placebo. All receptors come from a person aged 18-65 years who received the Ad26.COV2.S COVID-19 vaccine or a placebo. CDR3s include the opening cysteine and the closing phenylalanine or tryptophan. Fields, in order: CDR3 protein, clone size, V gene, J gene. Only some rows state a clone size, as once, few, many or a class for expanded clones.

CASSFVQRGGYTF	NA	TRBV5-5	TRBJ1-2
CASSVAGGNTEAFF	NA	TRBV9	TRBJ1-1
CASSRPRGNEQFF	NA	TRBV28	TRBJ2-1
CASSQPTAKDEKLFF	NA	TRBV3-1/TRBV3-2	TRBJ1-4
CASSLGTAASGNTIYF	NA	TRBV3-1/TRBV3-2	TRBJ1-3
CASRSAGGSTDTQYF	NA	TRBV9	TRBJ2-3
CASSPSVRQDGYTF	NA	TRBV18	TRBJ1-2
CASSFSGDYEQYF	NA	TRBV7-9	TRBJ2-7
CATSRRGSTDTQYF	once	TRBV24-1	TRBJ2-3
CASSPGGGTEAFF	NA	TRBV7-8	TRBJ1-1
CASSPGGGYSNQPQHF	NA	TRBV6-2/TRBV6-3	TRBJ1-5
CSVEEGERPDTQYF	NA	TRBV29-1	TRBJ2-3
CASRAVAGGPEEQYF	NA	TRBV11-2	TRBJ2-7
CASSLSLTNEQFF	NA	TRBV11-2	TRBJ2-1
CASSQGTGPRGGNTIYF	few	TRBV4-2	TRBJ1-3
CASSVEAGVKTQYF	NA	TRBV9	TRBJ2-5
CASSTREVAEKLFF	NA	TRBV9	TRBJ1-4
CASSEGRGQNYNSPLHF	NA	TRBV9	TRBJ1-6
CSASLGTQYF	NA	TRBV20-1	TRBJ2-5
CASSLARGGTEAFF	NA	TRBV5-1	TRBJ1-1
CASSKGFVSYNSPLHF	NA	TRBV5-1	TRBJ1-6
CSVSARPSNYGYTF	NA	TRBV29-1	TRBJ1-2
CASSLIAWETQYF	NA	TRBV7-9	TRBJ2-5
CASSQLAGEYYEQYF	NA	TRBV4-2	TRBJ2-7
CASEGQATYEQYF	NA	TRBV7-9	TRBJ2-7
CASSLEAREVNGYTF	NA	TRBV5-1	TRBJ1-2
CASSSGTGRTKNIQYF	NA	TRBV5-4	TRBJ2-4
CASTRDRESTEAFF	NA	TRBV19	TRBJ1-1
CASSPGLTTGELFF	NA	TRBV7-3	TRBJ2-2
CASGLTLAPGGQPNTDTQYF	NA	TRBV12-5	TRBJ2-3
CASSDQAGVNTEAFF	few	TRBV6-1	TRBJ1-1
CASSKRGLAGDTQYF	NA	TRBV5-1	TRBJ2-3
CASSDPARPTDGYTF	NA	TRBV7-9	TRBJ1-2
CASSGWGAKNTEAFF	NA	TRBV9	TRBJ1-1
CASSEGGGGDEQFF	NA	TRBV7-3	TRBJ2-1
CASSQDLVKGRAGQPQHF	once	TRBV4-3	TRBJ1-5
CASSYSSYEQYF	NA	TRBV5-6	TRBJ2-7
CASWLREGTGELFF	NA	TRBV11-2	TRBJ2-2
CAILQGYGAEAFF	NA	TRBV2	TRBJ1-1
CASSFRMNNEQFF	NA	TRBV7-9	TRBJ2-1
CASSDRGFYSGANVLTF	NA	TRBV19	TRBJ2-6
CASSGLPSAGRPYNEQFF	NA	TRBV13	TRBJ2-1
CASSPDGTRDYGYTF	NA	TRBV7-9	TRBJ1-2
CASTSTLYLPQHF	once	TRBV28	TRBJ1-5
CASSISRTDNYGYTF	NA	TRBV19	TRBJ1-2
CASSRHGNQPQHF	few	TRBV6-5	TRBJ1-5
CASSVQGGMNTEAFF	NA	TRBV7-2	TRBJ1-1
CAINYGQSAINEQFF	once	TRBV10-3	TRBJ2-1
CASSRSRVEGWPEAFF	NA	TRBV4-3	TRBJ1-1
CSVGAGPDNEQFF	NA	TRBV29-1	TRBJ2-1